The 25 T cell receptor beta chains presented below share a single source sample, sequenced in a study of T cell responses to AZD1222 COVID-19 vaccine (dated by TCRdb to the early 2020s). What this sample's time point label stands for: baseline before first vaccination. The method was the immunoSEQ multiplex PCR assay. TCRdb limited this immuneACCESS table to in-frame rearrangements with V and J called. A share of clones is missing; checked studies link under half to unresolved V genes, and the rest is unexplained. Within this sample are tens of thousands of clones, with approximately 86% of them counted one time only. The ten largest clonotypes hold approximately 15% of the sample. Sequencing was performed on peripheral blood, taken on day 0 of AZD1222 vaccination. The receptor set was obtained from an adult in good health.

This clone was found many times. The chain recombines TRBV19 with TRBJ1-5, with a tentative D call TRBD1 (5 bases). This CDR3 is 15 amino acids long. Germline-derived CDR1 and CDR2 are LNHDA and SQIVND (reference sequence). V was pared by 6 bases and J by 0 bases, with 12 bases between. The CDR3 bases are TGTGCCAGTAGGTACACCGACAGTAGCAATCAGCCCCAGCATTTT. Translating it yields CASRYTDSSNQPQHF.

The rearrangement links TRBV18 to TRBJ2-5, with a tentative D call TRBD1 (6 bases). Trimming left V 1 base short and J 2 bases short, with 11 bases between. From germline, CDR1 is KGHSH and CDR2 LQKENI. The CDR3 is made up of 15 amino acids. The CDR3 is CASSPLQGPQETQYF. The CDR3 DNA is TGTGCCAGCTCACCACTGCAGGGGCCTCAAGAGACCCAGTACTTC.

This clone is labeled medium-sized. The chain has TRBV12-3 or TRBV12-4 and TRBJ1-1; no clear D. The CDR3 sequence is 13 residues long. Trimming removed 5 bases from V and 2 bases from J, with 9 bases in between. CDR3 sequence: CASSAGPNTEAFF. CDR3 in DNA: TGTGCCAGCAGTGCCGGACCCAACACTGAAGCTTTCTTT.

The chain combines TRBV18 with TRBJ1-1; unclear D gene. Germline CDR1 is KGHSH and CDR2 is LQKENI. V lost 3 bases, J lost 8 bases, and 10 bases lay in between. CDR3 length: 12 residues. DNA of the CDR3: TGTGCCAGCTCACCGAGCCTCGGCGAAGCTTTCTTT. This codes for CASSPSLGEAFF. The full variable domain, completed using reference TRBV18 and TRBJ1-1, is NAGVMQNPRHLVRRRGQEARLRCSPMKGHSHVYWYRQLPEEGLKFMVYLQKENIIDESGMPKERFSAEFPKEGPSILRIQQVVRGDSAAYFCASSPSLGEAFFGQGTRLTVV.

This clone showed up just once. V usage is TRBV7-9 and J usage is TRBJ2-1; 10 nucleotides match TRBD2. J was trimmed by 6 bases and V by 1 base; bases with no gene match: 15. The CDR3 contains 19 residues. Germline CDR1 is SEHNR and CDR2 is FQNEAQ (reference sequence). CDR3 sequence reads: CASSLEALAGVSYGNEQFF. The CDR3 DNA follows: TGTGCCAGCAGCTTAGAGGCGCTAGCGGGAGTCTCTTACGGCAATGAGCAGTTCTTC.

V usage is TRBV7-8 and J usage is TRBJ1-1; TRBD1 aligns across 8 bases. The J segment lost 0 bases and the V segment lost 2 bases, leaving 2 bases of the junction unmatched. Germline CDR1 SGHVS, CDR2 FQNEAQ. This CDR3 spans 15 amino acids. The CDR3 DNA follows: TGTGCCAGCAGCTTACTCAGGGGGCTGAACACTGAAGCTTTCTTT. This sequence encodes CASSLLRGLNTEAFF.

V gene TRBV4-1 combines with J gene TRBJ2-7; D not resolved. Between the trimmed V and J ends, which lost 0 bases and 5 bases, there was a span of 8 bases. The CDR3 is 13 residues long. Germline V CDR1 and CDR2: MGHRA, YSYEKL. The CDR3 sequence: CASSQDREDEQYF. The DNA for the CDR3 is TGCGCCAGCAGCCAAGACCGCGAAGACGAGCAGTACTTC.

J is TRBJ2-7 and V is TRBV4-1; 7 bases align to TRBD1. The CDR3 is 15 residues long. The V segment lost 4 bases and the J segment 0 bases; nucleotides outside the gene matches: 6. Germline V gene sequence: CDR1 MGHRA, CDR2 YSYEKL. CDR3 bases: TGCGCCAGCAGCCTTACAGGGGCGAGCTCCTACGAGCAGTACTTC. Protein sequence: CASSLTGASSYEQYF.

The chain recombines TRBV19 with TRBJ2-7, with D perhaps matching TRBD1 or TRBD2 (5 bases each). Per germline, CDR1 LNHDA and CDR2 SQIVND (reference sequence). CDR3 length: 14 amino acids. Trimming pared 5 bases from V and 0 bases from J, leaving 11 bases between. CDR3 bases: TGTGCCAGTAGTCGGGACGTTAGCTCCTACGAGCAGTACTTC. Its protein is CASSRDVSSYEQYF.

This chain links TRBV15 with TRBJ1-3; D is unclear. Per germline, CDR1 LNHNV and CDR2 YYDKDF (reference sequence). The V and J ends lost 6 bases and 2 bases respectively, with 20 bases between them. The CDR3 contains 17 residues. The CDR3 DNA sequence: TGTGCCACCAGTCCATCCCTGACCGGGAGAGCTGGAAACACCATATATTTT. Protein product: CATSPSLTGRAGNTIYF.

This clone appeared once. The chain links TRBV14 to TRBJ1-2; the D is unclear. V shed 1 base and J shed 7 bases, with 7 bases lying between them. The CDR3 runs 12 residues. The germline V gene has CDR1 SGHDN and CDR2 FVKESK. CDR3 sequence (DNA): TGTGCCAGCAGCCAAGCGGAGGTTGGCTACACCTTC. It encodes CASSQAEVGYTF.

This chain connects TRBV28 to TRBJ1-5; TRBD1 might be the D (5 bases). This CDR3 has 14 amino acids. Trimming removed 3 bases from V and 1 base from J, with 7 bases in between. CDR1 is MDHEN and CDR2 is SYDVKM in the germline V gene. This CDR3 is CASSLNRSNQPQHF. The CDR3 DNA follows: TGTGCCAGCAGTTTGAACAGGAGCAATCAGCCCCAGCATTTT.

V and J are TRBV7-9 and TRBJ1-6, with 7 bases lining up with TRBD1. J lost 7 bases, V lost 2 bases, and 11 bases had no gene match. The CDR3 is 17 amino acids. Germline assignment: CDR1 SEHNR and CDR2 FQNEAQ (reference sequence). CDR3 amino acids: CASSLTTGTVPNSPLHF. CDR3 DNA: TGTGCCAGCAGCTTAACGACAGGGACCGTTCCAAATTCACCCCTCCACTTT.

The V call is TRBV20-1, the J call TRBJ2-7; D unresolved. The CDR3 length is 14 residues. Germline CDR1 is DFQATT and CDR2 is SNEGSKA (reference sequence). V was cut by 3 bases and J by 0 bases, with 12 bases left in between. In nucleotides, the CDR3 is TGCAGTGCTAGTGAGAGGTGGAGCTCCTACGAGCAGTACTTC. This sequence encodes CSASERWSSYEQYF.

CDR3 loop: CSASTFYEQYF. The CDR3 DNA follows: TGCAGTGCTAGTACCTTCTACGAGCAGTACTTC. The chain joins TRBV20-1 to TRBJ2-7; D is undetermined. Trimming left V 3 bases short and J 3 bases short, with 6 bases between. From germline, CDR1 is DFQATT and CDR2 SNEGSKA (reference sequence). This CDR3 region has 11 residues.

This chain uses TRBV4-2 with TRBJ1-6; D gene uncertain. Trimming pared 1 base from V and 0 bases from J, leaving 10 bases between. The CDR3 contains 17 residues. Germline V gene data show CDR1 as LGHNA and CDR2 as YNFKEQ. The CDR3 loop is CASSQAYRGSYNSPLHF. CDR3 bases: TGTGCCAGCAGCCAAGCTTACCGAGGCTCCTATAATTCACCCCTCCACTTT.

The rearrangement joins TRBV7-9 to TRBJ1-1; D gene ambiguous. Germline V gene data show CDR1 as SEHNR and CDR2 as FQNEAQ (reference sequence). The CDR3 extends over 13 amino acids. Trimming took 5 bases from V and 0 from J, leaving 7 bases between them. The CDR3 DNA is TGTGCCAGCAGCCCATACTTGAACACTGAAGCTTTCTTT. Residues: CASSPYLNTEAFF.

The gene calls are TRBV28 and TRBJ2-2, with unresolved D. Trimming took off 1 base at V and 2 bases at J, with 5 bases between the two ends. Germline V CDR1 and CDR2: MDHEN, SYDVKM. The CDR3 spans 14 residues. CDR3 in amino acids: CASSLSINTGELFF. DNA for the CDR3: TGTGCCAGCAGTTTATCTATCAACACCGGGGAGCTGTTTTTT.

The chain employs TRBV10-3 and TRBJ1-2; 7 nucleotides align to TRBD1. Germline trimming cut 8 bases from V and 2 bases from J; bases unmatched to any gene: 8. The CDR3 consists of 14 residues. CDR1 and CDR2 (germline): ENHRY, SYGVKD. CDR3 nucleotides: TGTGCCATCTCCGGGACAGAAAGAAACTATGGCTACACCTTC. Amino acids: CAISGTERNYGYTF.

The chain has TRBV7-9 and TRBJ2-5; D gene uncertain. V was clipped by 2 bases and J by 5 bases, with 3 bases between them. CDR1 and CDR2 from the germline V gene are SEHNR and FQNEAQ (reference sequence). This CDR3 has 11 amino acids. This CDR3 reads CASSLKETQYF. The DNA for the CDR3 is TGTGCCAGCAGCTTAAAGGAGACCCAGTACTTC.

The chain employs TRBV28 and TRBJ1-4, with TRBD1 as a possible D gene (6 bases). V was clipped by 6 bases and J by 5 bases, with 13 bases between them. The CDR3 has 14 residues. Looked up from germline, CDR1 is MDHEN and CDR2 is SYDVKM. CDR3 nucleotides: TGTGCCAGCAGCCACAGGGAGCCGAATGAAAAACTGTTTTTT. Protein sequence: CASSHREPNEKLFF.

CDR3 bases: TGTGCCAGCTCACCAACACAAGACAATCAGCCCCAGCATTTT. This translates into CASSPTQDNQPQHF. This chain links TRBV18 with TRBJ1-5; D remains ambiguous. Germline CDR1 reads KGHSH; CDR2 reads LQKENI. This CDR3 has 14 residues. Trimming removed 2 bases from V and 3 bases from J, with 8 bases in between.

This clone appeared a few times. The rearrangement links TRBV6-5 to TRBJ1-5; D gene ambiguous. Between the trimmed V and J ends, which lost 6 bases and 0 bases, there was a span of 12 bases. Looked up from germline, CDR1 is MNHEY and CDR2 is SVGAGI. The CDR3 sequence is 15 residues long. Written as DNA, the CDR3 is TGTGCCAGCAGCCGAACCGGGGTTAGCAATCAGCCCCAGCATTTT. Translating it yields CASSRTGVSNQPQHF.

The V call is TRBV29-1, the J call TRBJ2-1; D remains ambiguous. From germline, CDR1 is SQVTM and CDR2 ANQGSEA. V was trimmed by 0 bases and J by 0 bases, leaving 15 bases between them. The CDR3 extends over 17 amino acids. CDR3 sequence reads: CSVEDLSWGSSYNEQFF. CDR3 nucleotides: TGCAGCGTTGAAGATCTTTCGTGGGGTAGCTCCTACAATGAGCAGTTCTTC.

The rearrangement joins TRBV9 to TRBJ2-2, with a possible D match to TRBD2 (6 bases). Germline V gene data show CDR1 as SGDLS and CDR2 as YYNGEE. V was cut by 0 bases and J by 1 base, with 10 bases left in between. The CDR3 length is 16 residues. In DNA form, the CDR3 reads TGTGCCAGCAGCGTAGCCGGCGGGGTGAACACCGGGGAGCTGTTTTTT. Translated: CASSVAGGVNTGELFF.